The 28 T cell receptor beta chains below come from one sample, sequenced in a study of memory B cells and T cells in multiple sclerosis. Their antigens remain unidentified. Profiling relied on immunoSEQ multiplex PCR, and the TCRdb table lists in-frame clones only, not all of them. The sample carries 35,000 to 55,000 clones, around 80% recorded once. Stimulus-free culture yielded autoproliferating CFSE-dim and non-proliferating CFSE-high T cells, each sequenced separately. Cultures began with approximately 4.5x10^7 CFSE-labeled PBMCs, unstimulated for 7 days, with replicate wells pooled. Sequencing used PBMCs from blood kept in culture. The receptors were sampled from a human donor with multiple sclerosis.

This sequence joins TRBV6-5 and TRBJ2-7; D unresolved. V dropped 6 bases and J dropped 1 base, with 16 bases sitting between them. This CDR3 is built from 15 residues. The germline V gene encodes CDR1 MNHEY and CDR2 SVGAGI. The CDR3 region has the DNA TGTGCCAGCAGCCTTGGTACTCACGGGTCCTACGAGCAGTACTTC. Amino acids: CASSLGTHGSYEQYF.

This clone was seen only once. The V call is TRBV9, the J call TRBJ2-2, with a weak D call TRBD2 (7 bases). Trimming shortened V by 0 bases and J by 5 bases, and 14 bases separated the two germline ends. The CDR3 is 16 residues long. The V gene's germline CDR1 is SGDLS and CDR2 YYNGEE. CDR3 loop: CASSVARGAGTGELFF. The CDR3 DNA follows: TGTGCCAGCAGCGTAGCTCGGGGGGCGGGAACCGGGGAGCTGTTTTTT.

The rearrangement links TRBV21-1 to TRBJ1-5. TRBV21-1 is flagged as a pseudogene. The CDR3 has 16 residues. The CDR3 loop is CASSKKYFYSNQPQHF. The CDR3 DNA reads as TGTGCCAGCAGCAAGAAGTATTTTTATAGCAATCAGCCCCAGCATTTT.

This chain joins TRBV27 and TRBJ2-3, with D possibly called TRBD1 or TRBD2 (7 bases each). The germline V and J ends were trimmed by 4 bases and 3 bases, with 14 bases remaining between them. Germline-derived CDR1 and CDR2 are MNHEY and SMNVEV (reference sequence). The CDR3 is made up of 15 amino acids. The CDR3 protein is CASSYRRGGTDTQYF. In nucleotides, the CDR3 is TGTGCCAGCAGTTATCGCAGGGGGGGGACAGATACGCAGTATTTT.

Here the CDR3 DNA reads TGTGCCGGGGGTGACAGGAACTTTAATGAAAAACTGTTTTTT. As protein: CAGGDRNFNEKLFF. The chain couples TRBV5-8 to TRBJ1-4, with D maybe TRBD1 (6 bases). V lost 10 bases, J lost 4 bases, and 17 bases lay in between. Germline assignment: CDR1 SGHTS and CDR2 YDEGEE. This CDR3 spans 14 amino acids.

The V call is TRBV7-9, the J call TRBJ2-1, with D possibly matching TRBD1 (6 bases). Germline-derived CDR1 and CDR2 are SEHNR and FQNEAQ (reference sequence). V was pared by 3 bases and J by 8 bases, with 17 bases between. This CDR3 has 15 amino acids. For the CDR3, the DNA is TGTGCCAGCAGCTTTCCCCCAGGGGCGGTTCATGAGCAGTTCTTC. It translates to CASSFPPGAVHEQFF.

This rearrangement joins TRBV5-1 to TRBJ2-2; weak D call: TRBD1 (7 bases). The CDR3 spans 14 residues. The germline CDR1 and CDR2 sequences are SGHRS and YFSETQ. Trimming took 5 bases from V and 2 from J, leaving 10 bases between them. Here the CDR3 DNA reads TGCGCCAGCAGGCGGGACAGTAACACCGGGGAGCTGTTTTTT. This sequence encodes CASRRDSNTGELFF.

This clone was seen only a few times. V gene TRBV30 combines with J gene TRBJ2-3; no firm D call. The CDR3 has 12 residues. The V gene's germline CDR1 is GTSNPN and CDR2 SVGIG (reference sequence). Trimming removed 3 bases from V and 8 bases from J, with 12 bases in between. CDR3 DNA sequence: TGTGCCTGGAGCTCGGAGTCGGTTACGCAGTATTTT. Translation: CAWSSESVTQYF.

To note about this clone: Other nucleotide sequences from this sample produce the same CDR3. The J gene is TRBJ2-1, the V gene TRBV9; the D gene is possibly TRBD2 (5 bases). CDR3 length: 13 residues. Trimming cost V 4 bases and J 4 bases, with 9 bases left between them. Germline CDR1 SGDLS, CDR2 YYNGEE. This CDR3 is CASSPGSYNEQFF. DNA for the CDR3: TGTGCCAGCAGCCCGGGATCTTACAATGAGCAGTTCTTC.

CDR3 protein: CASSLEGASEQYF. In nucleotides, the CDR3 is TGTGCCAGCAGCTTAGAGGGGGCCTCCGAGCAGTACTTC. The chain links TRBV11-3 to TRBJ2-7, with D tentatively TRBD1 (6 bases). This CDR3 comprises 13 residues. Germline V gene sequence: CDR1 SGHNT, CDR2 YENEEA. Trimming stripped 0 bases from V and 6 bases from J, with 9 bases between.

The rearrangement uses TRBV7-9 and TRBJ2-1; maybe TRBD2 (6 bases). This CDR3 region has 16 residues. V shed 1 base and J shed 4 bases, with 14 bases lying between them. Germline V gives CDR1 SEHNR, CDR2 FQNEAQ (reference sequence). CDR3 loop: CASSLERGGRYNEQFF. DNA for the CDR3: TGTGCCAGCAGCTTAGAGAGGGGAGGAAGGTACAATGAGCAGTTCTTC.

This rearrangement joins TRBV5-1 to TRBJ2-3, with 12 bases identical to TRBD2. V lost 4 bases, J lost 3 bases, and 3 bases stayed unmatched. CDR1 SGHRS and CDR2 YFSETQ come from the germline V gene. The CDR3 spans 15 residues. CDR3: CASSPGTSGTDTQYF. CDR3 DNA: TGCGCCAGCAGCCCCGGGACTAGCGGGACAGATACGCAGTATTTT.

The chain carries TRBV6-1 and TRBJ1-2, with D possibly matching TRBD1 (5 bases). Deletions cut 1 base from V and 4 bases from J, with 13 bases between. The CDR3 has 15 residues. Germline CDR1 MNHNS, CDR2 SASEGT. CDR3 protein: CASSEVEQALYGYTF. In nucleotides, the CDR3 is TGTGCCAGCAGTGAAGTAGAACAGGCACTCTATGGCTACACCTTC.

This chain connects TRBV5-1 to TRBJ1-1; maybe TRBD1 (5 bases). The CDR3 has 14 amino acids. The V and J ends lost 1 base and 1 base respectively, with 8 bases between them. Germline-derived CDR1 and CDR2 are SGHRS and YFSETQ. DNA of the CDR3: TGCGCCAGCAGCTTGATTGGGGCGAACACTGAAGCTTTCTTT. The encoded protein is CASSLIGANTEAFF.

The rearrangement uses TRBV4-2 and TRBJ2-5; 8 nucleotides line up with TRBD1. Germline assignment: CDR1 LGHNA and CDR2 YNFKEQ. The V and J ends lost 1 base and 4 bases, in that order; junction bases with no gene match: 8. The CDR3 spans 16 residues. The CDR3 loop reads CASSQGVTGEIETQYF. The CDR3 DNA follows: TGTGCCAGCAGCCAAGGGGTGACAGGGGAAATAGAGACCCAGTACTTC.

This chain links TRBV27 with TRBJ1-2; 10 positions match TRBD1. Germline trimming cut 6 bases from V and 3 bases from J; bases unmatched to any gene: 7. This CDR3 spans 15 amino acids. CDR1 is MNHEY, CDR2 SMNVEV, per germline (reference sequence). CDR3 sequence: CASSPAGTGDYGYTF. The CDR3 DNA follows: TGTGCCAGCAGCCCGGCCGGGACAGGGGACTATGGCTACACCTTC.

The genes are TRBV30 and TRBJ1-1, with 7 bases identical to TRBD1. The CDR3 is made up of 15 amino acids. The germline V gene encodes CDR1 GTSNPN and CDR2 SVGIG (reference sequence). V lost 1 base, J lost 6 bases, and 11 bases stayed unmatched. CDR3 nucleotide sequence: TGTGCCTGGAGTGCAAACCAGGGGGATTGGGCTGAAGCTTTCTTT. Translating it yields CAWSANQGDWAEAFF.

The V and J genes are TRBV7-9 and TRBJ2-5; possible D gene TRBD2, 5 bases. V lost 1 base and J 4 bases, leaving 13 bases between the germline ends. This CDR3 spans 15 amino acids. Germline V gene lookup returns CDR1 SEHNR and CDR2 FQNEAQ (reference sequence). The CDR3 reads CASSLGGEGGETQYF. The DNA for the CDR3 is TGTGCCAGCAGCTTAGGGGGAGAGGGCGGAGAGACCCAGTACTTC.

The chain employs TRBV5-8 and TRBJ2-5; D possibly corresponds to TRBD2 (6 bases). The CDR3 runs to 16 residues. The V end was cut by 0 bases, the J end by 8 bases, with 20 bases between. Germline assignment: CDR1 SGHTS and CDR2 YDEGEE. The DNA of the CDR3 is TGTGCCAGCAGCTTGGAGTGGGGGGAACCCCTATCTACCCAGTACTTC. This encodes CASSLEWGEPLSTQYF.

The chain links TRBV18 to TRBJ2-5, with 9 positions matching TRBD1. V lost 6 bases and J lost 1; bases outside the gene matches: 12. CDR3 length: 17 amino acids. From germline, CDR1 is KGHSH and CDR2 LQKENI. CDR3 in DNA: TGTGCCAGCTCCACCAACTTTAAGGGACAGGGCCAAGAGACCCAGTACTTC. This gives the protein CASSTNFKGQGQETQYF.

This clone was seen more than once but under ten times. The chain has TRBV18 and TRBJ1-5; TRBD1 matches at 9 bases. Germline V CDR1 and CDR2: KGHSH, LQKENI. Trimming removed 4 bases from V and 5 bases from J; junction bases left unmatched: 6. The CDR3 length is 15 residues. The CDR3 loop reads CASSQGQGTHQPQHF. The CDR3 DNA follows: TGTGCCAGCTCACAGGGACAGGGAACGCATCAGCCCCAGCATTTT.

The rearrangement joins TRBV30 to TRBJ1-6; 7 bases are shared with TRBD1. This CDR3 is built from 14 residues. From germline, CDR1 is GTSNPN and CDR2 SVGIG (reference sequence). V lost 2 bases to trimming and J lost 6 bases; unmatched junction nucleotides: 4. This chain's CDR3 is CAWSKGASNSPLHF. CDR3 sequence (DNA): TGTGCCTGGAGTAAGGGGGCTTCTAATTCACCCCTCCACTTT.

This chain links TRBV5-1 with TRBJ1-1, with D possibly being TRBD1 (5 bases). The CDR3 consists of 14 residues. Looked up from germline, CDR1 is SGHRS and CDR2 is YFSETQ. Trimming cost V 1 base and J 4 bases, with 11 bases left between them. The CDR3 sequence: CASSLQGLGTEAFF. DNA for the CDR3: TGCGCCAGCAGCTTGCAGGGACTAGGCACTGAAGCTTTCTTT.

This clone appeared once. This rearrangement joins TRBV7-8 to TRBJ1-5; no reliable D call. V dropped 2 bases and J dropped 7 bases, with 12 bases sitting between them. The germline V gene encodes CDR1 SGHVS and CDR2 FQNEAQ. CDR3 length: 14 residues. The CDR3 sequence is CASSLSAAEQPQHF. The CDR3 nucleotides are TGTGCCAGCAGCTTATCTGCGGCGGAACAGCCCCAGCATTTT.

This clone was counted between two and nine times. The V call is TRBV14, the J call TRBJ2-7; the D is unclear. This CDR3 comprises 13 residues. The V and J ends lost 4 bases and 6 bases respectively, with 13 bases between them. The germline gives CDR1 SGHDN, CDR2 FVKESK. CDR3 DNA: TGTGCCAGCAGCCTACATGGGGTAGGCGAGCAGTACTTC. It yields the protein CASSLHGVGEQYF.

DNA for the CDR3: TGTGCCAGCAGTCTAGGGCTGTTCACAGATACGCAGTATTTT. Translation gives CASSLGLFTDTQYF. The V and J genes are TRBV7-2 and TRBJ2-3; D gene unclear. V lost 6 bases and J lost 2, with 12 bases in between. Germline lookup yields CDR1 SGHTA and CDR2 FQGNSA. CDR3 length: 14 residues.

The chain employs TRBV27 and TRBJ1-1; no clear D. Germline V gene sequence: CDR1 MNHEY, CDR2 SMNVEV (reference sequence). There are 13 residues in the CDR3. The V end lost 2 bases, the J end lost 1 base, and 5 bases lay between the germline ends. CDR3 sequence: CASSLQANTEAFF. As DNA, the CDR3 is TGTGCCAGCAGTTTACAGGCGAACACTGAAGCTTTCTTT.

The rearrangement joins TRBV9 to TRBJ1-1; the D gene is possibly TRBD1 (6 bases). This CDR3 is 12 amino acids long. V gave up 4 bases and J gave up 7 bases, with 11 bases separating them. In germline, CDR1 is SGDLS, CDR2 YYNGEE. The CDR3 DNA follows: TGTGCCAGCAGCCTTCAGACAGGTGAAGCTTTCTTT. This sequence encodes CASSLQTGEAFF.